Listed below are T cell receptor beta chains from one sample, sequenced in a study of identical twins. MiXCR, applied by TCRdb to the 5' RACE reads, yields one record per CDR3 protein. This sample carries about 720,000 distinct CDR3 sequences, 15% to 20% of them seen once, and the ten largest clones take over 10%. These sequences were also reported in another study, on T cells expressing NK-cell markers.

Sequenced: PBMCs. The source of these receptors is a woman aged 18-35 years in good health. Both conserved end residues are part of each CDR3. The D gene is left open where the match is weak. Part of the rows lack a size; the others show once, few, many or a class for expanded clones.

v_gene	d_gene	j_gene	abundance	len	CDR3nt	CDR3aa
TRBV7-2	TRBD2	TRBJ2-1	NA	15	TGTGCCAGCAGCATTACTAGCGGGAGGGGAGGTGAGCAGTTCTTC	CASSITSGRGGEQFF
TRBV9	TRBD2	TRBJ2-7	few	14	TGTGCCAGCAGCGTTACTAGCGGGGACTACGAGCAGTACTTC	CASSVTSGDYEQYF
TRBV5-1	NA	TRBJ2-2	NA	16	TGCGCCAGCAGCTTGGGCTGGGGGCGCGACACCGGGGAGCTGTTTTTT	CASSLGWGRDTGELFF
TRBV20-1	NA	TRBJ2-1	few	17	TGCAGTGCTAGAGATTTCGGGAGTAAGAGGTCCTACAATGAGCAGTTCTTC	CSARDFGSKRSYNEQFF
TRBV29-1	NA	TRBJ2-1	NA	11	TGCAGCGTTGTAGTCTGGGGTGAGCAGTTCTTC	CSVVVWGEQFF
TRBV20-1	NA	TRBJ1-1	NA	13	TGCAGTGCAGGGCCTCCACCTAACACTGAAGCTTTCTTT	CSAGPPPNTEAFF
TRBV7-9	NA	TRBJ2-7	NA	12	TGTGCCAGCAGCATACAGGTTTCCGAGCAGTACTTC	CASSIQVSEQYF
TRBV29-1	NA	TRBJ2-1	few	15	TGCAGCGTTGAATGGTTGAGACACCTATACAATGAGCAGTTCTTC	CSVEWLRHLYNEQFF
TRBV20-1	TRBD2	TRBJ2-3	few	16	TGCAGTGGGACTAGCGGGAGGGCCGCTCGCACAGATACGCAGTATTTT	CSGTSGRAARTDTQYF
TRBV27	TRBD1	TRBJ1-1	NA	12	TGTGCCAGCAGCAGACCCGGACAGGGAGCTTTCTTT	CASSRPGQGAFF
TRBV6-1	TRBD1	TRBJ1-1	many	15	TGTGCCAGCAGTCCACGGAGACAGGGGTTCACTGAAGCTTTCTTT	CASSPRRQGFTEAFF
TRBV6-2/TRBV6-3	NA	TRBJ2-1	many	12	TGTGCCAGCAGGGGGTTAGGGACTGAGCAGTTCTTC	CASRGLGTEQFF
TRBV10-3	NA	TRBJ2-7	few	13	TGTGCCATCCGCCCGGGGGAAAGGTACGAGCAGTACTTC	CAIRPGERYEQYF
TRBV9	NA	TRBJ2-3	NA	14	TGTGCCAGCAGTGACAGCGGGTACCGCGATACGCAGTATTTT	CASSDSGYRDTQYF
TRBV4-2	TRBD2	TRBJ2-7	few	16	TGTGCCAGCAGCCGCTCGACTAGCGGGTCTGCCTACGAGCAGTACTTC	CASSRSTSGSAYEQYF